This T cell receptor (beta chain) was identified in a study of technical replicates of blood from a handful of donors. The protocol was immunoSEQ multiplex PCR, while the TCRdb copy is restricted to in-frame clones and leaves out a portion. The repertoire holds 85,000 to 100,000 clones, with almost 96% as singletons. V lost 1 base, J lost 1 base, and 1 base stayed unmatched. The CDR3 runs to 16 residues. Germline lookup yields CDR1 LNHNV and CDR2 YYDKDF (reference sequence). This TCR came from a human donor in good health. Sequenced: T cells isolated from PBMCs. The genes are TRBV15 and TRBJ1-3; 10 bases agree with TRBD1. The CDR3 bases are TGTGCCACCAGCAGAGGACAGGGGGCTTCTGGAAACACCATATATTTT. It yields the protein CATSRGQGASGNTIYF.